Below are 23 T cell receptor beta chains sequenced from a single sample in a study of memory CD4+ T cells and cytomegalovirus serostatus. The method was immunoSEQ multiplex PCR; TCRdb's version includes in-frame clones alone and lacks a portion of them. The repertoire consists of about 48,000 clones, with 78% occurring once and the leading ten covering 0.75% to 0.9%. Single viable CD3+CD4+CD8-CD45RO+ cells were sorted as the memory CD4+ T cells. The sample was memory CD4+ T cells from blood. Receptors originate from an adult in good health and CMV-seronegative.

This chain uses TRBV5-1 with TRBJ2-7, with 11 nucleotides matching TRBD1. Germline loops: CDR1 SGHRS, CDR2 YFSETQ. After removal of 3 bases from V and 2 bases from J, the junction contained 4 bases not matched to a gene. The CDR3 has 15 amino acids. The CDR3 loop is CASSSPGQGAYEQYF. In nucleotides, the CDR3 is TGCGCCAGCAGCTCCCCGGGACAGGGGGCCTACGAGCAGTACTTC. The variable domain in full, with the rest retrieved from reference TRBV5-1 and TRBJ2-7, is KAGVTQTPRYLIKTRGQQVTLSCSPISGHRSVSWYQQTPGQGLQFLFEYFSETQRNKGNFPGRFSGRQFSNSRSEMNVSTLELGDSALYLCASSSPGQGAYEQYFGPGTRLTVT.

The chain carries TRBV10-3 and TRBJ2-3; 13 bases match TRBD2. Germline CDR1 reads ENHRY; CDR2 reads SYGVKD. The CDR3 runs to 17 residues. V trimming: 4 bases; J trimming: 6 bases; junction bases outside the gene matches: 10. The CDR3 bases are TGTGCCATCAGTGGGGGTCCGGGACTAGCGGGAATTGATACGCAGTATTTT. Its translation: CAISGGPGLAGIDTQYF.

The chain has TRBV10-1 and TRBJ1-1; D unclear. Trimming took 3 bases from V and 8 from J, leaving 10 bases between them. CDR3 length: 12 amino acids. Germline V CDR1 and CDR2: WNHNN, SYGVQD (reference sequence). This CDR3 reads CASSDGPSEAFF. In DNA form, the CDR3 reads TGCGCCAGCAGTGACGGCCCCTCAGAAGCTTTCTTT.

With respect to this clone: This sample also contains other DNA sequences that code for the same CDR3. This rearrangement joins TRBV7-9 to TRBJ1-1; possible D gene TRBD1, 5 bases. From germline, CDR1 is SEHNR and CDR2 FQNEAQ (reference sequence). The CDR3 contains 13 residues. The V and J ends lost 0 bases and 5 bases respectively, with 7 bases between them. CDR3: CASSLARVTEAFF. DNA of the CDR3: TGTGCCAGCAGCTTAGCCAGGGTAACTGAAGCTTTCTTT.

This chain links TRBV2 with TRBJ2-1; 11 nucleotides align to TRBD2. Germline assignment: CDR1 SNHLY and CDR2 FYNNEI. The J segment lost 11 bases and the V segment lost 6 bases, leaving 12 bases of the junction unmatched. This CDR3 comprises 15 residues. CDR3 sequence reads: CASRGFSGGGPQQFF. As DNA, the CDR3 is TGTGCCAGCAGGGGATTTAGCGGGGGGGGCCCGCAGCAGTTCTTC.

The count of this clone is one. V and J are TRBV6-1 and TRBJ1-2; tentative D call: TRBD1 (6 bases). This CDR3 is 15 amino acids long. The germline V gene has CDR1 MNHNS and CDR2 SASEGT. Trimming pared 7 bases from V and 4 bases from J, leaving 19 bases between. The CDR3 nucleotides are TGTGCCAGCATTAGGTCAGGGGACTTTGGCTATGGCTACACCTTC. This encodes CASIRSGDFGYGYTF.

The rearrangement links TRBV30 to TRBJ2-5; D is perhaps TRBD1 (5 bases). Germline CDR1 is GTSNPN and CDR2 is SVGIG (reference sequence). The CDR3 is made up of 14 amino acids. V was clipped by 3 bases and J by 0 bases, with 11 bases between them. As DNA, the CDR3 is TGTGCCTGGAGCCAGGGTCCGTACCAAGAGACCCAGTACTTC. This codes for CAWSQGPYQETQYF.

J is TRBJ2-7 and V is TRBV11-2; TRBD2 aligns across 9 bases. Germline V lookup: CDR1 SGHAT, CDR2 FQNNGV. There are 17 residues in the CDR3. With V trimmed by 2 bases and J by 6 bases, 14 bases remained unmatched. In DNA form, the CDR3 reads TGTGCCAGCAGCTTACGCTCCGGGACTAGCCTTAGTTTCGAGCAGTACTTC. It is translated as CASSLRSGTSLSFEQYF. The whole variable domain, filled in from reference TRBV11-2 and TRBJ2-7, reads EAGVAQSPRYKIIEKRQSVAFWCNPISGHATLYWYQQILGQGPKLLIQFQNNGVVDDSQLPKDRFSAERLKGVDSTLKIQPAKLEDSAVYLCASSLRSGTSLSFEQYFGPGTRLTVT.

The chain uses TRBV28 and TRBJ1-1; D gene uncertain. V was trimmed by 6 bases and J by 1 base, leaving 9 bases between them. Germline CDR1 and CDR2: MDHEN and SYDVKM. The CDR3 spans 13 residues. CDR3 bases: TGTGCCAGCAGCCTCGGGTGGAACACTGAAGCTTTCTTT. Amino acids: CASSLGWNTEAFF.

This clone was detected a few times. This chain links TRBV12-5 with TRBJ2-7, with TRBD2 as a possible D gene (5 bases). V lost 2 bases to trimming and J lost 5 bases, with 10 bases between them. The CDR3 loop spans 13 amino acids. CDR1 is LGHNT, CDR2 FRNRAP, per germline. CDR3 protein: CASGLPRGHEQYF. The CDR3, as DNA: TGTGCTAGTGGTTTGCCTCGAGGGCACGAGCAGTACTTC.

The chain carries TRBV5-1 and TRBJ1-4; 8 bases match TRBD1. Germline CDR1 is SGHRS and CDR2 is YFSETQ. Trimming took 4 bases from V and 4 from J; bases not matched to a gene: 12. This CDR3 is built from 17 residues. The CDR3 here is CASSRGNPGQDNEKLFF. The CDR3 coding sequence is TGCGCCAGCAGCCGTGGTAACCCGGGACAGGATAATGAAAAACTGTTTTTT.

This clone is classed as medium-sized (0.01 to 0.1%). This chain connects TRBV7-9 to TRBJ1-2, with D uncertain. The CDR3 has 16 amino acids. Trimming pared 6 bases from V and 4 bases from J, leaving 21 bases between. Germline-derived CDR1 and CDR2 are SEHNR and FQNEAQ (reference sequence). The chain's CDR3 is CASSLNSGLWPYGYTF. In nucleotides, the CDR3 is TGTGCCAGCAGTCTAAACTCGGGCCTCTGGCCCTATGGCTACACCTTC. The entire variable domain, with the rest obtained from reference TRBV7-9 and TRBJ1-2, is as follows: DTGVSQNPRHKITKRGQNVTFRCDPISEHNRLYWYRQTLGQGPEFLTYFQNEAQLEKSRLLSDRFSAERPKGSFSTLEIQRTEQGDSAMYLCASSLNSGLWPYGYTFGSGTRLTVV.

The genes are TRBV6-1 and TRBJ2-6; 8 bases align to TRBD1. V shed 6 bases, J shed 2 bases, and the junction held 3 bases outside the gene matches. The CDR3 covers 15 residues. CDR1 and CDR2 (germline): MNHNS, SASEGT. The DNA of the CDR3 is TGTGCCAGCAGAGAACAGGGGGCTGGGGCCAACGTCCTGACTTTC. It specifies CASREQGAGANVLTF.

The CDR3 DNA sequence: TGTGCCTGGAGAACCAGCGGGGGGCCAGATACGCAGTATTTT. It translates to CAWRTSGGPDTQYF. The chain carries TRBV30 and TRBJ2-3; 9 nucleotides line up with TRBD2. V dropped 3 bases and J dropped 4; count of bases not matched to a gene: 5. The CDR3 contains 14 residues. The germline V gene has CDR1 GTSNPN and CDR2 SVGIG (reference sequence).

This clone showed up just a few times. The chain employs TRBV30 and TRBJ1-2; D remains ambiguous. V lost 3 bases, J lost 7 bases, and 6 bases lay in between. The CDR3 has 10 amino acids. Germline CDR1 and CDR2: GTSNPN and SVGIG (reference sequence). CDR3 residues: CAWSPVGYTF. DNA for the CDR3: TGTGCCTGGAGCCCCGTTGGCTACACCTTC.

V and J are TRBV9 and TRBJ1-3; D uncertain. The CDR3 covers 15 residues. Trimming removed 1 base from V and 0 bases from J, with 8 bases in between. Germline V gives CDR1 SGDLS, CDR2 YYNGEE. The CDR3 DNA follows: TGTGCCAGCAGCGTATCCGGGGACTCTGGAAACACCATATATTTT. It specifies CASSVSGDSGNTIYF.

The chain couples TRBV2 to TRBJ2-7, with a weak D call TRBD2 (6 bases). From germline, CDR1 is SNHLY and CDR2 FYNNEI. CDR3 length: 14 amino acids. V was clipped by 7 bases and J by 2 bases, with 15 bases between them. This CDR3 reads CASTELAVTYEQYF. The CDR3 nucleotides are TGTGCCAGCACGGAATTAGCGGTAACCTACGAGCAGTACTTC.

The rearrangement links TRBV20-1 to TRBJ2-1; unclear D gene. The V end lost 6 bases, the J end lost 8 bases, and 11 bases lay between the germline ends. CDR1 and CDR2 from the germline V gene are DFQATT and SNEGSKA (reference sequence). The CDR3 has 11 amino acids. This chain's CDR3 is CSAEHWDEQFF. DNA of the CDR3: TGCAGTGCGGAACATTGGGATGAGCAGTTCTTC.

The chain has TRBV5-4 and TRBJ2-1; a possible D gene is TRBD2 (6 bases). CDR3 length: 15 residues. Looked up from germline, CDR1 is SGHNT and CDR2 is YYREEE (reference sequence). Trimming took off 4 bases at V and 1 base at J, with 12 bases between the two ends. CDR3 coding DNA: TGTGCCAGCAGCCTGGACTATGGGTCCTACAATGAGCAGTTCTTC. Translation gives CASSLDYGSYNEQFF.

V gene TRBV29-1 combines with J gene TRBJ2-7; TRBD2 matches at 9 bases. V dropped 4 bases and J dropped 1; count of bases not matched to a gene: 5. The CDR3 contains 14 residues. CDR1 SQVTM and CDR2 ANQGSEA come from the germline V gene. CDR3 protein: CSVGGLAGSYEQYF. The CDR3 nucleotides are TGCAGCGTTGGGGGTCTAGCGGGGTCCTACGAGCAGTACTTC.

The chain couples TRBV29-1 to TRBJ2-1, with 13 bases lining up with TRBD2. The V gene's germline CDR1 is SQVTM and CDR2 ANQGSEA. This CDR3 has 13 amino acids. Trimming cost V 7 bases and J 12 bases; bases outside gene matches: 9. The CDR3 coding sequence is TGCAGCGGGAGGACTAGCGGGAGTAACGGGCAGTTCTTC. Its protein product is CSGRTSGSNGQFF.

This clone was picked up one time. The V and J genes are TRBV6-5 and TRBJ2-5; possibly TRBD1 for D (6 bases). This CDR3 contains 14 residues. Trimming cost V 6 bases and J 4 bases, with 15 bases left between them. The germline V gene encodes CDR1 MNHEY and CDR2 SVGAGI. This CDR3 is CASRNTGRGETQYF. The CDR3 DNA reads TGTGCCAGCAGAAATACAGGGAGAGGAGAGACCCAGTACTTC.

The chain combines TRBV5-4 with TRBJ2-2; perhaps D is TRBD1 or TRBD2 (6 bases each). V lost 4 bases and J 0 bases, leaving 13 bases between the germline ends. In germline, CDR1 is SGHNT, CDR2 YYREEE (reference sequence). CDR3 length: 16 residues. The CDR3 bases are TGTGCCAGCAGCCCTGGGGGGCGAGCGAACACCGGGGAGCTGTTTTTT. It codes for CASSPGGRANTGELFF.